The next 14 T cell receptor beta chains were all read from a single sample in a study of Ad26.COV2.S vaccination and SARS-CoV-2 variants. Sequencing was performed with immunoSEQ multiplex PCR; in TCRdb, only in-frame clones are kept and a portion is missing. This sample has roughly 700,000 clones, with 80% to 90% found just once. Treatment: roughly 18 received Ad26.COV2.S at low or high dose, single or two shots; 5 received placebo; per-sample allocation not given. Sampling was done on day 63 after the first vaccine or placebo injection. The material sequenced was peripheral blood, taken in a trial of Ad26.COV2.S vaccine versus placebo. These receptors came from a person between 18 and 65 years old who received the Ad26.COV2.S COVID-19 vaccine or a placebo.

The rearrangement links TRBV5-5 to TRBJ2-7; 7 bases match TRBD1. The CDR3 has 16 amino acids. Looked up from germline, CDR1 is SGHKS and CDR2 is YYEKEE (reference sequence). J was trimmed by 2 bases and V by 1 base; bases with no gene match: 9. CDR3 sequence (DNA): TGTGCCAGCAGCTTGTGGGGAATACAGGGGACCTACGAGCAGTACTTC. Translated, it gives CASSLWGIQGTYEQYF.

The chain recombines TRBV3-1 (or the pseudogene TRBV3-2) with TRBJ2-2; TRBD1 matches 7 bases. The CDR3 extends over 16 amino acids. V dropped 9 bases and J dropped 0; count of bases not matched to a gene: 10. Germline V gene lookup returns CDR1 LGHDT and CDR2 YNNKEL (reference sequence). The CDR3 nucleotides are TGTGCCAGTGGACGGCCAGGGGGTTCGAACACCGGGGAGCTGTTTTTT. This encodes CASGRPGGSNTGELFF.

The chain joins TRBV4-2 to TRBJ2-7; D assignment may be TRBD1 or TRBD2 (5 bases each). Trimming left V 0 bases short and J 0 bases short, with 9 bases between. CDR1 and CDR2 (germline): LGHNA, YNFKEQ. This CDR3 is built from 15 residues. CDR3 sequence: CASSQEEGPSYEQYF. The CDR3 DNA sequence: TGTGCCAGCAGCCAAGAAGAGGGGCCCTCCTACGAGCAGTACTTC.

DNA for the CDR3: TGTGCCAGTAGTAGATCGACAGGCGGCCCCCTTGGATACGAGCAGTACTTC. It translates to CASSRSTGGPLGYEQYF. The rearrangement uses TRBV19 and TRBJ2-7; D is possibly TRBD1 (6 bases). The V end lost 4 bases, the J end lost 4 bases, and 23 bases lay between the germline ends. Germline CDR1 reads LNHDA; CDR2 reads SQIVND (reference sequence). This CDR3 spans 17 amino acids.

The V gene is TRBV27, the J gene TRBJ1-6; the D is unclear. Germline CDR1 reads MNHEY; CDR2 reads SMNVEV (reference sequence). The CDR3 loop spans 14 amino acids. V lost 6 bases and J 7 bases, leaving 13 bases between the germline ends. The DNA of the CDR3 is TGTGCCAGCAGCCAAGGATGGCGCAATTCACCCCTCCACTTT. Its translation: CASSQGWRNSPLHF.

This chain joins TRBV10-2 and TRBJ2-2, with 7 bases that match TRBD1. Germline values: CDR1 WSHSY, CDR2 SAAADI. This CDR3 is built from 15 residues. V dropped 7 bases and J dropped 1; count of bases not matched to a gene: 6. CDR3 DNA sequence: TGCGCCAGCACCCCCAGGACAGGGAACACCGGGGAGCTGTTTTTT. It specifies CASTPRTGNTGELFF.

This clone has a handful of counts. The chain couples TRBV4-1 to TRBJ2-7, with 10 bases identical to TRBD1. Germline CDR1 and CDR2: MGHRA and YSYEKL. J lost 4 bases, V lost 5 bases, and 5 bases had no gene match. CDR3 size: 14 residues. This chain's CDR3 is CASSRDRGSYEQYF. The CDR3 DNA reads TGCGCCAGCAGCAGGGACAGGGGTTCGTACGAGCAGTACTTC.

This chain links TRBV13 with TRBJ2-1; the match to TRBD2 covers 9 bases. CDR3 length: 19 residues. The V gene's germline CDR1 is PRHDT and CDR2 FYEKMQ (reference sequence). The junction had 14 bases not matched to a gene; V was cut back by 5 bases and J by 0 bases. CDR3: CASSLPRGSGRSSYNEQFF. The CDR3 nucleotides read TGTGCCAGCAGCCTCCCCCGGGGGAGCGGGAGGAGCTCCTACAATGAGCAGTTCTTC.

V is TRBV2 and J is TRBJ1-6; no clear D. CDR1 SNHLY and CDR2 FYNNEI come from the germline V gene. Trimming took 8 bases from V and 5 from J, leaving 7 bases between them. The CDR3 runs 12 residues. CDR3 protein: CASGRDNSPLHF. CDR3 DNA: TGTGCCAGCGGTCGGGATAATTCACCCCTCCACTTT.

In this sample, this clone turned up once. The V and J genes are TRBV5-1 and TRBJ2-2; D is ambiguous. V lost 10 bases, J lost 5 bases, and 12 bases lay in between. The CDR3 sequence is 12 residues long. The V gene's germline CDR1 is SGHRS and CDR2 YFSETQ. DNA for the CDR3: TGCGCCTCCTCCGGTTGGACCGGGGAGCTGTTTTTT. Its protein product is CASSGWTGELFF.

CDR3: CASSREGLPQIGQYF. In DNA form, the CDR3 reads TGTGCCAGCAGCCGCGAAGGACTCCCGCAAATCGGGCAGTACTTC. This chain connects TRBV3-1 (or the pseudogene TRBV3-2) to TRBJ2-7; a weak D match, TRBD2 (5 bases). Germline V gene sequence: CDR1 LGHDT, CDR2 YNNKEL (reference sequence). Trimming removed 4 bases at V and 9 bases at J, with 22 bases between. The CDR3 extends over 15 amino acids.

This clone was recorded once. The chain joins TRBV27 to TRBJ2-7; D is possibly TRBD1 or TRBD2 (5 bases each). Trimming cost V 0 bases and J 2 bases, with 11 bases left between them. The germline CDR1 and CDR2 sequences are MNHEY and SMNVEV (reference sequence). This CDR3 has 15 residues. The CDR3 DNA reads as TGTGCCAGCAGTTTATCGGGGACGGGGACCTACGAGCAGTACTTC. Translated: CASSLSGTGTYEQYF.

CDR3 sequence: CASSVGLAGVRAGELFF. CDR3 nucleotides: TGTGCCAGTAGTGTGGGACTAGCGGGAGTGCGGGCCGGGGAGCTGTTTTTT. The chain uses TRBV19 and TRBJ2-2, with 14 bases matching TRBD2. CDR1 LNHDA and CDR2 SQIVND come from the germline V gene (reference sequence). Trimming cost V 5 bases and J 6 bases; bases outside gene matches: 8. The CDR3 runs to 17 residues.

This chain uses TRBV7-8 with TRBJ2-7; D is perhaps TRBD1 or TRBD2 (5 bases each). From germline, CDR1 is SGHVS and CDR2 FQNEAQ. With 2 bases removed from V and 3 bases from J, the gap between germline ends came to 14 bases. The CDR3 spans 15 residues. Here the CDR3 reads CASSLNNGANYEQYF. The DNA for the CDR3 is TGTGCCAGCAGCTTAAATAACGGGGCTAACTACGAGCAGTACTTC.